Below, 9 T cell receptor beta chains from the same sample are listed, as sequenced in a study of blood T cell repertoires in COVID-19. Clones were sequenced by immunoSEQ multiplex PCR, and TCRdb holds only the in-frame ones, with some missing. The repertoire holds 110,000 to 150,000 clones, 84% seen once, with roughly two fifths in the top ten. Sequencing was done on a sample of peripheral blood. The receptors derive from a human donor in a cohort sampled during active COVID-19.

This clone was picked up a small number of times. This chain links TRBV9 with TRBJ1-1; D is uncertain. V lost 4 bases to trimming and J lost 1 base, with 5 bases between them. The CDR3 extends over 12 amino acids. Germline CDR1 and CDR2: SGDLS and YYNGEE. This CDR3 reads CASSSRNTEAFF. The DNA for the CDR3 is TGTGCCAGCAGCTCTAGGAACACTGAAGCTTTCTTT.

CDR3 sequence reads: CASSPKTGVNEQFF. The CDR3, as DNA: TGTGCCAGCAGCCCAAAGACAGGGGTCAATGAGCAGTTCTTC. J is TRBJ2-1 and V is TRBV3-1 (or the pseudogene TRBV3-2), with TRBD1 matching over 8 bases. Germline trimming cut 4 bases from V and 6 bases from J; bases unmatched to any gene: 5. The germline V gene has CDR1 LGHDT and CDR2 YNNKEL (reference sequence). This CDR3 contains 14 residues.

V is TRBV12-5 and J is TRBJ2-3; unclear D gene. Germline CDR1 reads LGHNT; CDR2 reads FRNRAP. V lost 5 bases, J lost 6 bases, and 6 bases lay in between. CDR3 length equals 11 residues. CDR3 in amino acids: CASGRLDTQYF. The DNA of the CDR3 is TGTGCTAGTGGTCGACTGGATACGCAGTATTTT. The whole variable domain, remainder taken from reference TRBV12-5 and TRBJ2-3, is DARVTQTPRHKVTEMGQEVTMRCQPILGHNTVFWYRQTMMQGLELLAYFRNRAPLDDSGMPKDRFSAEMPDATLATLKIQPSEPRDSAVYFCASGRLDTQYFGPGTRLTVL.

The V call is TRBV7-2, the J call TRBJ2-1, with D possibly matching TRBD2 (6 bases). V was cut by 1 base and J by 6 bases, with 13 bases left in between. CDR1 and CDR2 from the germline V gene are SGHTA and FQGNSA. This CDR3 has 15 amino acids. CDR3 amino acids: CASSLDGLPANEQFF. The CDR3 coding sequence is TGTGCCAGCAGCTTAGATGGACTACCCGCCAATGAGCAGTTCTTC.

The chain links TRBV7-6 to TRBJ2-1; tentative D call: TRBD1 (6 bases). Germline V CDR1 and CDR2: SGHVS, FNYEAQ. The V and J ends lost 1 base and 5 bases respectively, with 12 bases between them. The CDR3 totals 15 residues. CDR3 in amino acids: CASSLDPQGNNEQFF. CDR3 sequence (DNA): TGTGCCAGCAGCTTAGATCCCCAGGGGAACAATGAGCAGTTCTTC. The whole variable domain, filled in from reference TRBV7-6 and TRBJ2-1, reads GAGVSQSPRYKVTKRGQDVALRCDPISGHVSLYWYRQALGQGPEFLTYFNYEAQQDKSGLPNDRFSAERPEGSISTLTIQRTEQRDSAMYRCASSLDPQGNNEQFFGPGTRLTVL.

This sequence joins TRBV3-1 (or the pseudogene TRBV3-2) and TRBJ2-3, with D possibly matching TRBD2 (6 bases). The CDR3 totals 13 residues. The germline CDR1 and CDR2 sequences are LGHDT and YNNKEL (reference sequence). V shed 4 bases and J shed 5 bases, with 10 bases lying between them. The CDR3 sequence is CASSPPGVDTQYF. CDR3 sequence (DNA): TGTGCCAGCAGCCCCCCGGGAGTAGATACGCAGTATTTT.

This clone was seen only a few times. V is TRBV9 and J is TRBJ1-2, with 7 bases lining up with TRBD1. CDR1 SGDLS and CDR2 YYNGEE come from the germline V gene. The CDR3 spans 15 residues. V was pared by 3 bases and J by 2 bases, with 7 bases of the junction left unmatched. The CDR3 loop reads CASSASTGRNYGYTF. In DNA, the CDR3 is TGTGCCAGCAGCGCCTCGACAGGGCGCAACTATGGCTACACCTTC.

The rearrangement uses TRBV7-2 and TRBJ2-7, with 8 bases that match TRBD2. The V gene end was trimmed by 3 bases and the J gene end by 0 bases; junction bases not matched to a gene: 4. CDR1 is SGHTA, CDR2 FQGNSA, per germline. This CDR3 has 15 amino acids. The CDR3 DNA reads TGTGCCAGCAGCTTGAATAGCGGGACCTCCTACGAGCAGTACTTC. Its translation is CASSLNSGTSYEQYF.

This clone was observed a single time. The rearrangement links TRBV10-2 to TRBJ2-1; D might be TRBD2 (6 bases). CDR3 size: 16 residues. Trimming left V 2 bases short and J 1 base short, with 12 bases between. CDR1 and CDR2 from the germline V gene are WSHSY and SAAADI. CDR3 DNA sequence: TGCGCCAGCAGTGAGAGGGGTGGGGGGTCCTACAATGAGCAGTTCTTC. It encodes CASSERGGGSYNEQFF.